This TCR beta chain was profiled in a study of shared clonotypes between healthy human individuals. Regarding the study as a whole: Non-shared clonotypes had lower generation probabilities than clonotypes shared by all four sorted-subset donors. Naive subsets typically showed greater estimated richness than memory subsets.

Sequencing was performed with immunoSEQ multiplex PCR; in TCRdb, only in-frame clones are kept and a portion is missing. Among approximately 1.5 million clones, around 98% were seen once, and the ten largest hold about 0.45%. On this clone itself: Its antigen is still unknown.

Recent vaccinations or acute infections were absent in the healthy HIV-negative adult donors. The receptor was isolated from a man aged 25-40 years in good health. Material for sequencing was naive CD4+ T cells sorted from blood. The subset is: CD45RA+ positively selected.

DNA for the CDR3: TGTGCCAGCTCATCCAGGGGAACGGGAGAGCAGTACTTC. It codes for CASSSRGTGEQYF. The rearrangement joins TRBV18 to TRBJ2-7, with D possibly being TRBD1 (6 bases). Germline V gene data show CDR1 as KGHSH and CDR2 as LQKENI. CDR3 size: 13 residues. Trimming left V 5 bases short and J 7 bases short, with 15 bases between. The whole variable domain, filled in from reference TRBV18 and TRBJ2-7, reads NAGVMQNPRHLVRRRGQEARLRCSPMKGHSHVYWYRQLPEEGLKFMVYLQKENIIDESGMPKERFSAEFPKEGPSILRIQQVVRGDSAAYFCASSSRGTGEQYFGPGTRLTVT.